This record concerns one TCR beta chain sequence. A junction boundary mismatches the germline segment, possibly from a read error. This entry is derived from a study of tumor-infiltrating lymphocytes in primary liver carcinoma. The authors made TCR beta cDNA from approximately 490 ng total RNA with a constant-region primer. For TCR beta, libraries were produced by three nested multiplex PCR rounds using slightly modified ARM-PCR. TRBV1-TRBV30 forward primers paired with a C-beta reverse primer were used in the first two PCR rounds, which ran approximately 11 cycles each. TCRdb independently ran MiXCR on the multiplex PCR reads; one entry per CDR3 protein. Of some 110,000 distinct CDR3 sequences in the sample, approximately 80% were seen once. Unsorted bulk tissue, roughly 20-34 mg of it, served as the source for co-extraction of RNA and DNA. The CDR3 runs to 15 residues. CDR1 SGHVS and CDR2 FQNEAQ come from the germline V gene.

The sample was liver tumor tissue from sampling region 3. Subset specified: tumor region T3, left-lateral pole. The chain is built from TRBV7-8 and TRBJ2-3; tentatively, D is TRBD2 (5 bases). The source is a man aged 35 to 55 with primary liver carcinoma and hepatitis B virus infection. As DNA, the CDR3 is TGTGCCAGCAGCCCCCTTAGGACTCTCACAGATGCGCACTATTTT. Translated, it gives CASSPLRTLTDAHYF.